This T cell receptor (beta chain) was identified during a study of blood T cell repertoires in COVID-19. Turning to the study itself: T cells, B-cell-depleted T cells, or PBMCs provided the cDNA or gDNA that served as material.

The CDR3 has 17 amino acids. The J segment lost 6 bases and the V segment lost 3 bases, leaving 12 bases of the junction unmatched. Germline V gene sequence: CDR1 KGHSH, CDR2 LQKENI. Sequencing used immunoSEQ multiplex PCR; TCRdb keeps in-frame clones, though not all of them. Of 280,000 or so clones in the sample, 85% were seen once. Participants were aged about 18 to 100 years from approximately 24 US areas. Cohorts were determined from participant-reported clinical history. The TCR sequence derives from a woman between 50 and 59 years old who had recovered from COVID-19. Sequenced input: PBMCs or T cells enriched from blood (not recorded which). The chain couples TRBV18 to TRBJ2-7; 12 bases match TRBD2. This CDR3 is CASSPGLAGGPFGEQYF. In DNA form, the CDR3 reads TGTGCCAGCTCACCGGGGCTAGCGGGAGGGCCGTTTGGCGAGCAGTACTTC.